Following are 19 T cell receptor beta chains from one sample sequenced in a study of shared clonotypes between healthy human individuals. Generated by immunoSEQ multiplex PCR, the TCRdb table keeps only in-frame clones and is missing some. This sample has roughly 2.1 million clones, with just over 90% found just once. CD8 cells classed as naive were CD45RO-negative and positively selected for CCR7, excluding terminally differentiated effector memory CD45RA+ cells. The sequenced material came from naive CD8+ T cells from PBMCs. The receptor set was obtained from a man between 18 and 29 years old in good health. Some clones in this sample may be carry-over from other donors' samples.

CDR3: CASKDRGTEAFF. CDR3 sequence (DNA): TGTGCCAGCAAGGACAGGGGCACTGAAGCTTTCTTT. This chain uses TRBV6-1 with TRBJ1-1, with 9 positions matching TRBD1. The CDR3 consists of 12 residues. J was trimmed by 4 bases and V by 7 bases; bases with no gene match: 1. Germline V CDR1 and CDR2: MNHNS, SASEGT.

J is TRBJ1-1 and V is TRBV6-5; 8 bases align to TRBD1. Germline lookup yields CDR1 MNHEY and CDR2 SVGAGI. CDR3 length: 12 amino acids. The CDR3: CGSGQANTEAFF. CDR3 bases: TGTGGGTCGGGACAGGCGAACACTGAAGCTTTCTTT.

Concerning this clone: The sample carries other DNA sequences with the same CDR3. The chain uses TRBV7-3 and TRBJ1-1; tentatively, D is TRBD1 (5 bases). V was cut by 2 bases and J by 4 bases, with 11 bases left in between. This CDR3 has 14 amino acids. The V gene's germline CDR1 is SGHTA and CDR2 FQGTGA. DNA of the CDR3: TGTGCCAGCAGCTTATCGGCCGGGGGCACTGAAGCTTTCTTT. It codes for CASSLSAGGTEAFF.

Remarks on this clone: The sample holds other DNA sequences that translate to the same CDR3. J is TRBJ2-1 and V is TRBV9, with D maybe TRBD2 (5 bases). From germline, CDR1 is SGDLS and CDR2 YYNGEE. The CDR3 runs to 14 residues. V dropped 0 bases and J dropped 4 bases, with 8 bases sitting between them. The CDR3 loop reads CASSVGTLYNEQFF. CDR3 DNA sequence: TGTGCCAGCAGCGTAGGGACTTTGTACAATGAGCAGTTCTTC.

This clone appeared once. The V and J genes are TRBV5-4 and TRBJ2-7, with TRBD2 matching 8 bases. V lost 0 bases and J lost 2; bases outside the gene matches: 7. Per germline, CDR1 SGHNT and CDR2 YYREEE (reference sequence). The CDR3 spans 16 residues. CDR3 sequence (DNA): TGTGCCAGCAGCTTGGATGTACTAGCGGATACCTACGAGCAGTACTTC. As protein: CASSLDVLADTYEQYF.

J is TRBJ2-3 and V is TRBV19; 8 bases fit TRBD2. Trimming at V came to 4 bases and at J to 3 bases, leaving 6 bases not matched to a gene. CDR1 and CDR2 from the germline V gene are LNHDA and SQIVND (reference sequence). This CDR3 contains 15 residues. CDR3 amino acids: CASSTARGGTDTQYF. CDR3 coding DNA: TGTGCCAGTAGTACCGCCCGGGGGGGAACAGATACGCAGTATTTT. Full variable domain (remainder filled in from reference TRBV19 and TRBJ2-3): DGGITQSPKYLFRKEGQNVTLSCEQNLNHDAMYWYRQDPGQGLRLIYYSQIVNDFQKGDIAEGYSVSREKKESFPLTVTSAQKNPTAFYLCASSTARGGTDTQYFGPGTRLTVL.

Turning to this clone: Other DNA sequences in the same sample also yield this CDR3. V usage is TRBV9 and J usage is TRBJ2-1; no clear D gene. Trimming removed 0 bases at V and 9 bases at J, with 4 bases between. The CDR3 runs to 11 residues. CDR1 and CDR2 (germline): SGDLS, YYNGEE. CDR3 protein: CASSVAGEQFF. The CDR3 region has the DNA TGTGCCAGCAGCGTAGCCGGTGAGCAGTTCTTC.

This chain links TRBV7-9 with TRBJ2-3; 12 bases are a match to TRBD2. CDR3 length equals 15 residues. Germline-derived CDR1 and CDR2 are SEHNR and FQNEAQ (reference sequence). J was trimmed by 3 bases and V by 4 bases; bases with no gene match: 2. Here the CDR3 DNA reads TGTGCCAGCAGCTCCGGACTAGCGGGAACAGATACGCAGTATTTT. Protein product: CASSSGLAGTDTQYF.

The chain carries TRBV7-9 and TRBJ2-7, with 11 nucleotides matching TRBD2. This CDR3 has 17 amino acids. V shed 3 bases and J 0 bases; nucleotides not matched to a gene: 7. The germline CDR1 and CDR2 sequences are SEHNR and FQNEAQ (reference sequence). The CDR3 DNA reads TGTGCCAGCAGCTTCCCGACTAGCGGGGTCAGCTCCTACGAGCAGTACTTC. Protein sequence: CASSFPTSGVSSYEQYF.

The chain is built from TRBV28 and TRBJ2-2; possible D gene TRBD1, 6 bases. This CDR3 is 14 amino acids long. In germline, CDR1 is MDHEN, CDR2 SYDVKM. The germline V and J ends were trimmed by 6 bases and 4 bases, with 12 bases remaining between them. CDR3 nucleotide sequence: TGTGCCAGCAGGAAGGACAGACTCACCGGGGAGCTGTTTTTT. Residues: CASRKDRLTGELFF.

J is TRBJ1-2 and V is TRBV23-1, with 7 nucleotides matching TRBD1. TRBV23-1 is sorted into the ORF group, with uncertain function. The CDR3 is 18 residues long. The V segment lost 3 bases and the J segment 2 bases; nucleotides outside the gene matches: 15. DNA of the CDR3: TGCGCCAGCAGTCAGCTTGGAGGGACAGTGGGTAACAACTATGGCTACACCTTC. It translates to CASSQLGGTVGNNYGYTF.

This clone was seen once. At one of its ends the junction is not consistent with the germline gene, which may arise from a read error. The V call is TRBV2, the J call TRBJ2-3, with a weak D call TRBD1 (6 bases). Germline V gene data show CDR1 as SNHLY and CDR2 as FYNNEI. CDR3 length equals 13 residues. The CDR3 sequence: CARRGRGTDTQYF. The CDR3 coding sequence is TGTGCCCGCAGGGGCAGGGGCACAGATACGCAGTATTTT. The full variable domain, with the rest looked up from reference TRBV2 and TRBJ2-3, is EPEVTQTPSHQVTQMGQEVILRCVPISNHLYFYWYRQILGQKVEFLVSFYNNEISEKSEIFDDQFSVERPDGSNFTLKIRSTKLEDSAMYFCARRGRGTDTQYFGPGTRLTVL.

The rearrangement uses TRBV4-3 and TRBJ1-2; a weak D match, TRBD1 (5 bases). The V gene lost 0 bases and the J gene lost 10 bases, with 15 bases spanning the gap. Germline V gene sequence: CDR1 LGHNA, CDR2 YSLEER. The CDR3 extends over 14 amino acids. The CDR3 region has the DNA TGCGCCAGCAGCCAAGATGGGGGAGGCTGGGCCTACACCTTC. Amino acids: CASSQDGGGWAYTF.

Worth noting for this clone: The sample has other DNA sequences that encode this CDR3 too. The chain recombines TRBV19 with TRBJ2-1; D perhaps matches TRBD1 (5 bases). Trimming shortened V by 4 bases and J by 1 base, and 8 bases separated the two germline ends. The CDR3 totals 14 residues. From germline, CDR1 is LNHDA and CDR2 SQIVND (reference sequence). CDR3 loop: CASSTRVSYNEQFF. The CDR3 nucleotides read TGTGCCAGTAGTACCAGGGTTTCCTACAATGAGCAGTTCTTC.

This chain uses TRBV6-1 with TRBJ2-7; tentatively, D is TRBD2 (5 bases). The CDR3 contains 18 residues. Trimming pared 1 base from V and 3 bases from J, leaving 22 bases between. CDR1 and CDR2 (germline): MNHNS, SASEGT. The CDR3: CASSEGLGEGKSVYEQYF. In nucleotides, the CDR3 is TGTGCCAGCAGTGAAGGGTTGGGTGAGGGCAAGAGTGTCTACGAGCAGTACTTC.

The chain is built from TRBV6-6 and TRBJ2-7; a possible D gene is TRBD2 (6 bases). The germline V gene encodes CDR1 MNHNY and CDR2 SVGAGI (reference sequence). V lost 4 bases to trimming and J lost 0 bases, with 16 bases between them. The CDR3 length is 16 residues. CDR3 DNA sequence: TGTGCCAGCAGTTCCCGGGACTTGATGAGCTCCTACGAGCAGTACTTC. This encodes CASSSRDLMSSYEQYF.

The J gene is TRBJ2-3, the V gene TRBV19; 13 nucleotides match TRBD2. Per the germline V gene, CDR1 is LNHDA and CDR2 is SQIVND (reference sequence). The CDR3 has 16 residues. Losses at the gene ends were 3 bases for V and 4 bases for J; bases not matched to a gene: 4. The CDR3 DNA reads TGTGCCAGTAGTATGGGACTAGCGGGAAGGGCAGATACGCAGTATTTT. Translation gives CASSMGLAGRADTQYF.

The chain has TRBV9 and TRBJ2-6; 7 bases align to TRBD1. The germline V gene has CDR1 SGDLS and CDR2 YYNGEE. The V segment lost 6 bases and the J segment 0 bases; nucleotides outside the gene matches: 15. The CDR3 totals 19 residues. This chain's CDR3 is CASTDPTGVGSSGANVLTF. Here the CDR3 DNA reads TGTGCCAGCACCGACCCAACAGGGGTAGGGAGCTCTGGGGCCAACGTCCTGACTTTC.

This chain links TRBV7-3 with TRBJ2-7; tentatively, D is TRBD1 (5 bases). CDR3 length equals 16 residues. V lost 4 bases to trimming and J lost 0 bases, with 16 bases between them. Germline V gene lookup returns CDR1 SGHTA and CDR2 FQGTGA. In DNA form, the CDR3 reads TGTGCCAGCAGCTCGTTAGGTGGGGCAAGCTCCTACGAGCAGTACTTC. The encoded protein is CASSSLGGASSYEQYF.